This passage covers 6 T cell receptor beta chains from one sample sequenced in a study of shared clonotypes between healthy human individuals (TCRdb year 2020). The library relied on the immunoSEQ multiplex PCR assay. TCRdb holds this immuneACCESS table with in-frame rearrangements only. Some clones are missing; in checked studies, unresolved V genes explain under half, and the rest has no known cause. Recorded for this sample are more than 1.2 million clones; around 98.5% of them occurred a single time. Roughly 0.36% of the sample comes from the top ten. Input material: naive CD4+ T cells sorted from blood. This specimen's cell subset or site label, per the study, means: CD45RA+ positively selected. These receptors were obtained from a man aged 25-40 years in good health.

The rearrangement joins TRBV4-2 to TRBJ2-1, with a tentative D call TRBD2 (6 bases). The CDR3 runs to 14 residues. The germline V gene has CDR1 LGHNA and CDR2 YNFKEQ. V was shortened by 4 bases and J by 1 base, with 8 bases between the two germline ends. The CDR3 nucleotides are TGTGCCAGCAGCCCAGGGACTTCCTACAATGAGCAGTTCTTC. Protein product: CASSPGTSYNEQFF.

The table lists this clone with a count of one. This chain links TRBV9 with TRBJ2-5, with 12 positions matching TRBD2. This CDR3 region has 15 residues. Germline values: CDR1 SGDLS, CDR2 YYNGEE. V lost 3 bases to trimming and J lost 5 bases; unmatched junction nucleotides: 5. This CDR3 is CASSGGLAGLETQYF. For the CDR3, the DNA is TGTGCCAGCAGCGGGGGACTAGCGGGTTTGGAGACCCAGTACTTC.

V usage is TRBV9 and J usage is TRBJ1-4; perhaps TRBD1 as D (5 bases). This CDR3 is built from 15 residues. V lost 0 bases to trimming and J lost 6 bases, with 12 bases between them. The germline V gene encodes CDR1 SGDLS and CDR2 YYNGEE. The CDR3 DNA sequence: TGTGCCAGCAGCGTAGGTCCGGGGCACGATGAAAAACTGTTTTTT. The encoded protein is CASSVGPGHDEKLFF.

The chain employs TRBV9 and TRBJ1-3; D unclear. The CDR3 is 15 residues long. Germline CDR1 reads SGDLS; CDR2 reads YYNGEE. The germline V and J ends were trimmed by 0 bases and 1 base, with 8 bases remaining between them. The CDR3 DNA is TGTGCCAGCAGCGTAGCGTCGGCTTCTGGAAACACCATATATTTT. Its translation is CASSVASASGNTIYF.

The V gene is TRBV28, the J gene TRBJ2-1; D uncertain. The CDR3 covers 14 residues. Trimming took 4 bases from V and 5 from J, leaving 12 bases between them. CDR1 and CDR2 from the germline V gene are MDHEN and SYDVKM. The CDR3 spells CASSSAPRNNEQFF. For the CDR3, the DNA is TGTGCCAGCAGTTCTGCCCCTAGGAACAATGAGCAGTTCTTC.

On this clone: Other DNA variants within this sample encode the same CDR3. The chain employs TRBV29-1 and TRBJ2-5; maybe TRBD2 (6 bases). CDR1 and CDR2 from the germline V gene are SQVTM and ANQGSEA. This CDR3 is built from 11 residues. The V end lost 5 bases, the J end lost 4 bases, and 8 bases lay between the germline ends. Here the CDR3 reads CSVRGGETQYF. The CDR3 coding sequence is TGCAGCGTTCGGGGAGGAGAGACCCAGTACTTC. Complete variable domain (other parts from reference TRBV29-1 and TRBJ2-5): SAVISQKPSRDICQRGTSLTIQCQVDSQVTMMFWYRQQPGQSLTLIATANQGSEATYESGFVIDKFPISRPNLTFSTLTVSNMSPEDSSIYLCSVRGGETQYFGPGTRLLVL.